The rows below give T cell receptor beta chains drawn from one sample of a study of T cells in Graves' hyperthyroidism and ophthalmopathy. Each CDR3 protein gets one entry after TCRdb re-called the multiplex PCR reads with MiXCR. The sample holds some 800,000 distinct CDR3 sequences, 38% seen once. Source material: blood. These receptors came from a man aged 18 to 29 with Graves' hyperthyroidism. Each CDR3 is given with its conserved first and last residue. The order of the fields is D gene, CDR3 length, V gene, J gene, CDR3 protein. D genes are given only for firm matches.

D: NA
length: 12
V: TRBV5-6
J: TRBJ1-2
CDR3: CASSPGQYGYTF

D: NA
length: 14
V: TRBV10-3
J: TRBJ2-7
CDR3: CAISVDDSNYEQYF

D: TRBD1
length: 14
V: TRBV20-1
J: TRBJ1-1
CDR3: CSAGTVLRRYEAFF

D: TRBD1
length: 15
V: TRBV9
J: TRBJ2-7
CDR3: CASSLPGQGLSEQYF

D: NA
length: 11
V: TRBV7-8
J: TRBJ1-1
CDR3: CASSERGEAFF

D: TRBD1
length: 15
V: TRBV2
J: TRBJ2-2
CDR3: CASSPGTVRTGELFF

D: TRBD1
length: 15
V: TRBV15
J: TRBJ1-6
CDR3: CATRDRGYQNSPLHF

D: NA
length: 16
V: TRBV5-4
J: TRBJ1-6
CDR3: CASSLAGTVEGSPLHF

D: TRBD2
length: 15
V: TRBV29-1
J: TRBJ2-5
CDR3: CSVLPTSGRFGTQYF

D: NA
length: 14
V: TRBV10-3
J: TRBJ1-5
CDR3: CASSEVGGNKPQHF

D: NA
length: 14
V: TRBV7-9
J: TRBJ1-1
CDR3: CASSAVFSNTEAFF

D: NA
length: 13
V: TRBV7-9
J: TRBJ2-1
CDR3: CASSPESYNEQFF

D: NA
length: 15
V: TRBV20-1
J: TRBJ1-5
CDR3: CSAKLTGKVDQPQHF

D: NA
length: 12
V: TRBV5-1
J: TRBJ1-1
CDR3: CASSFPGVEAFF

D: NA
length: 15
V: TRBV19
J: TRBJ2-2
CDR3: CASISGRTNTGELFF

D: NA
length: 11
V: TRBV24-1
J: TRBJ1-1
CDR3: CATSGDGEAFF

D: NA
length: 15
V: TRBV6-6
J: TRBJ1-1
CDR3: CASSSTGTANTEAFF

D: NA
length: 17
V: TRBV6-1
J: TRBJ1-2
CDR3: CASSEIIGMTASAGYTF

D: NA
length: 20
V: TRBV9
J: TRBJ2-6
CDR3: CASSVVPTNTLVSGANVLTF

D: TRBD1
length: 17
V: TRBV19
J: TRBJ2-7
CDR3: CASSIGAVDRSSYEQYF

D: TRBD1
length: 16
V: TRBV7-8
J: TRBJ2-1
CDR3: CASSLLGQGLYNEQFF

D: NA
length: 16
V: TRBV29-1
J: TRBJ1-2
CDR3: CSVERAGMVRPYGYTF

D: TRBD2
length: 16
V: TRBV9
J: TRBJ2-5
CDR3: CASSVGTSGSQETQYF

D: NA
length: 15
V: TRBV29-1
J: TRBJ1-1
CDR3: CSVEHPKGYNTEAFF

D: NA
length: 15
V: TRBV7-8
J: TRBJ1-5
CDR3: CASSLDLGFDQPQHF